The following is a TCR beta chain sequence with its context. Germline lookup yields CDR1 SGHVS and CDR2 FQNEAQ. The CDR3 length is 15 residues. Between the trimmed V and J ends, which lost 2 bases and 1 base, there was a span of 11 bases. Naive CD8 populations comprised CD45RO-negative cells positively selected for CCR7, excluding terminally differentiated effector memory CD45RA+ cells. The source of the sample is a study of shared clonotypes between healthy human individuals. Data came from immunoSEQ multiplex PCR; TCRdb stores just in-frame clones and leaves some out. The table lists just over 2,000,000 clones, around 96% of them singletons, with roughly 1.1% in the top ten.

The source material was naive CD8+ T cells sorted from blood. This TCR came from a man aged 18-30 years in good health. The rearrangement uses TRBV7-8 and TRBJ1-1, with a weak D call TRBD1 (6 bases). CDR3 nucleotides: TGTGCCAGCAGCTTACCGACAGGCGGGAACACTGAAGCTTTCTTT. It is translated as CASSLPTGGNTEAFF.